The subject of this entry is one T cell receptor (beta chain). This sample is part of a study of blood T cell repertoires in COVID-19. Overall study: From T cells, B-cell-depleted T cells, or PBMCs came the material, which was cDNA or gDNA.

The CDR3 has 16 amino acids. Trimming left V 1 base short and J 0 bases short, with 12 bases between. Per the germline V gene, CDR1 is SGHVS and CDR2 is FQNEAQ. Per the original methods: Researchers report that nucleated cell counts were estimated from reference gene primer amplification. Sequenced by immunoSEQ multiplex PCR; TCRdb stores in-frame clones only, minus some. V, J and clone size are taken as reported in that table, and D and trimming were inferred from the DNA itself. The table shows 250,000 to 300,000 clones, with approximately 90% occurring only once. Those enrolled, adults aged roughly 18 to 90 years, came from roughly 23 US areas. Participants' reported clinical history set cohort assignment.

The receptor comes from a woman in her thirties or forties with acute COVID-19. Sequencing was performed on PBMCs or T cells enriched from blood (not recorded which). The chain joins TRBV7-8 to TRBJ2-5; no clear D. As DNA, the CDR3 is TGTGCCAGCAGCTTAGTCGTATCTGTGTACCAAGAGACCCAGTACTTC. It encodes CASSLVVSVYQETQYF.